These 15 T cell receptor beta chains share one sample of origin, sequenced in a study of vaccination effects on CD4 cells after COVID-19. When less than 11 days of culture had elapsed, CD4+ T cells were isolated. The antigens these receptors bind are not known. Using immunoSEQ multiplex PCR, the repertoire was profiled, and TCRdb retains in-frame clones only, with some absent. The table includes around 30,000 clones, more than 55% detected once. This specimen consisted of CD4+ T cells from PBMCs cultured without peptide, obtained before COVID-19 vaccination. The source of these receptors is a human donor who received a COVID-19 vaccine.

The chain recombines TRBV6-5 with TRBJ2-3, with a weak D call TRBD2 (5 bases). Germline CDR1 reads MNHEY; CDR2 reads SVGAGI. The CDR3 covers 15 residues. The ends were cut back, 6 bases at V and 2 bases at J, with 15 bases in the middle. CDR3 sequence (DNA): TGTGCCAGCAGCCTACTAGTCTTAAACACAGATACGCAGTATTTT. Protein sequence: CASSLLVLNTDTQYF.

The chain recombines TRBV10-2 with TRBJ2-1; 8 positions match TRBD2. The CDR3 runs to 16 residues. The germline gives CDR1 WSHSY, CDR2 SAAADI. V trimming: 2 bases; J trimming: 10 bases; junction bases outside the gene matches: 13. CDR3 coding DNA: TGCGCCAGCAGTGAGCCCCCGGGAGGGTTAGTTCGGGAGCAGTTCTTC. Protein: CASSEPPGGLVREQFF.

This clone occurred once. The rearrangement uses TRBV4-2 and TRBJ1-6; 10 bases agree with TRBD1. CDR1 and CDR2 from the germline V gene are LGHNA and YNFKEQ. This CDR3 is 15 amino acids long. V trimming: 1 base; J trimming: 8 bases; junction bases outside the gene matches: 2. The chain's CDR3 is CASSQGGTGDSPLHF. The DNA for the CDR3 is TGTGCCAGCAGCCAAGGGGGGACAGGGGATTCACCCCTCCACTTT.

This chain connects TRBV27 to TRBJ1-4; D unclear. V dropped 5 bases and J dropped 6 bases, with 7 bases sitting between them. The germline V gene has CDR1 MNHEY and CDR2 SMNVEV (reference sequence). CDR3 length equals 12 residues. CDR3 in DNA: TGTGCCAGCAGTACACATGATGAAAAACTGTTTTTT. Protein product: CASSTHDEKLFF.

This clone occurred a few times. The rearrangement joins TRBV4-1 to TRBJ1-6; TRBD1 agrees at 7 bases. J lost 11 bases, V lost 2 bases, and 6 bases had no gene match. Germline CDR1 MGHRA, CDR2 YSYEKL. The CDR3 runs 14 residues. CDR3 residues: CASSQQDRHPPLHF. The CDR3 bases are TGCGCCAGCAGCCAACAGGACAGGCATCCACCCCTCCACTTT.

J is TRBJ1-1 and V is TRBV11-2; 8 nucleotides align to TRBD1. The J segment lost 5 bases and the V segment lost 6 bases, leaving 11 bases of the junction unmatched. The CDR3 runs to 15 residues. CDR1 is SGHAT, CDR2 FQNNGV, per germline. This CDR3 is CASRGQGAGGTEAFF. CDR3 coding DNA: TGTGCCAGCAGAGGTCAGGGGGCAGGGGGAACTGAAGCTTTCTTT.

The chain has TRBV6-4 and TRBJ2-1; TRBD1 matches at 7 bases. This CDR3 comprises 13 residues. V gave up 8 bases and J gave up 6 bases; unmatched junction bases: 7. Germline-derived CDR1 and CDR2 are MRHNA and SNTAGT. The CDR3: CASSPGQVNEQFF. DNA of the CDR3: TGTGCCAGCTCGCCCGGACAGGTCAATGAGCAGTTCTTC.

This chain uses TRBV9 with TRBJ2-3; 9 bases align to TRBD2. Germline lookup yields CDR1 SGDLS and CDR2 YYNGEE. This CDR3 spans 16 amino acids. J lost 1 base, V lost 2 bases, and 5 bases had no gene match. The CDR3 loop reads CASSVLRGGGTDTQYF. DNA for the CDR3: TGTGCCAGCAGCGTTCTGCGGGGGGGCGGCACAGATACGCAGTATTTT.

V gene TRBV5-1 combines with J gene TRBJ1-1, with D tentatively TRBD1 (5 bases). The V end lost 0 bases, the J end lost 0 bases, and 12 bases lay between the germline ends. This CDR3 has 16 residues. Per germline, CDR1 SGHRS and CDR2 YFSETQ. DNA for the CDR3: TGCGCCAGCAGCTTGGATAAGCAGGGAATGAACACTGAAGCTTTCTTT. Its protein is CASSLDKQGMNTEAFF.

The chain is built from TRBV6-5 and TRBJ1-6; D is perhaps TRBD1 (5 bases). The CDR3 runs to 14 residues. V lost 6 bases, J lost 7 bases, and 13 bases lay in between. CDR1 MNHEY and CDR2 SVGAGI come from the germline V gene. CDR3 nucleotides: TGTGCCAGCAGAGTTCCGGGGGGGAATTCACCCCTCCACTTT. Amino acids: CASRVPGGNSPLHF.

The genes are TRBV19 and TRBJ1-5; D is perhaps TRBD1 (6 bases). The CDR3 is 15 amino acids. The V end lost 3 bases, the J end lost 4 bases, and 13 bases lay between the germline ends. Germline-derived CDR1 and CDR2 are LNHDA and SQIVND (reference sequence). CDR3: CASSMNREWNQPQHF. The CDR3 DNA is TGTGCCAGTAGTATGAACAGGGAATGGAATCAGCCCCAGCATTTT.

This chain joins TRBV6-5 and TRBJ1-2, with D hard to call. This CDR3 comprises 12 residues. The V and J ends lost 5 bases and 2 bases respectively, with 6 bases between them. Germline values: CDR1 MNHEY, CDR2 SVGAGI. CDR3 sequence: CASSNDNYGYTF. The DNA for the CDR3 is TGTGCCAGCAGTAATGACAACTATGGCTACACCTTC.

The rearrangement links TRBV4-1 to TRBJ2-3; 13 positions agree with TRBD2. Per germline, CDR1 MGHRA and CDR2 YSYEKL. The CDR3 has 17 amino acids. V dropped 2 bases and J dropped 5; count of bases not matched to a gene: 7. The CDR3 coding sequence is TGCGCCAGCAGCCAACCCGGACTAGCGGGAGATCTAGATACGCAGTATTTT. Encoded protein: CASSQPGLAGDLDTQYF.

This chain uses TRBV5-8 with TRBJ2-5; 9 nucleotides align to TRBD1. Trimming removed 5 bases from V and 4 bases from J; junction bases left unmatched: 6. Germline assignment: CDR1 SGHTS and CDR2 YDEGEE. The CDR3 runs 14 residues. The CDR3 loop reads CASRQTGGGETQYF. Written as DNA, the CDR3 is TGTGCCAGCAGGCAGACAGGGGGAGGAGAGACCCAGTACTTC.

The chain is built from TRBV15 and TRBJ2-7; 8 nucleotides match TRBD2. V lost 1 base and J lost 1; bases outside the gene matches: 9. Germline CDR1 is LNHNV and CDR2 is YYDKDF (reference sequence). This CDR3 comprises 17 residues. For the CDR3, the DNA is TGTGCCACCAGCAGAGCCGGGGGGGAAGAACTTTCCTACGAGCAGTACTTC. As protein: CATSRAGGEELSYEQYF.